This TCR beta chain was recorded in a study of blood T cell repertoires in COVID-19. Looking at the study overall: COVID-19 samples collected from the United States, Italy and Spain covered acute and convalescent phases. Sources were T cells, B-cell-depleted T cells, or PBMCs; the material itself was cDNA or gDNA.

Per the original methods: Reference gene primer amplification gave estimated nucleated cell counts. The repertoire was sequenced with immunoSEQ multiplex PCR; TCRdb's copy has only in-frame clones and lacks some. From that table come the V and J calls and clone size; the DNA was used to work out D and trimming. The table records 200,000 or so clones, about 85% of them present only once. V was clipped by 0 bases and J by 7 bases, with 12 bases between them. Germline V CDR1 and CDR2: SGHTA, FQGNSA. This CDR3 comprises 15 residues. The sequence was obtained from a man between 65 and 85 years old with active or convalescent COVID-19. The chain recombines TRBV7-2 with TRBJ2-2, with a possible D match to TRBD2 (5 bases). Sequenced material: peripheral blood. The CDR3 protein is CASSLALTGVGELFF. The CDR3 nucleotides are TGTGCCAGCAGCTTAGCGCTCACCGGGGTCGGGGAGCTGTTTTTT.